The source of this TCR beta chain is a study of spatial heterogeneity in lung cancer. TCRdb used MiXCR to reprocess the 5' RACE reads, holding one entry per CDR3 protein. The sample records 3,000 to 3,500 distinct CDR3 sequences, approximately 9.8% being singletons. The time point was: sample taken at primary tumor resection. J gave up 11 bases and V 5 bases, and 9 bases lay outside the gene matches. Germline lookup yields CDR1 SGHNT and CDR2 YYREEE (reference sequence). The CDR3 has 12 amino acids. The origin of this receptor is a male donor with early-stage non-small cell lung cancer. Sequencing was performed on normal lung tissue next to the tumor, taken at surgery. This chain uses TRBV5-4 with TRBJ1-1; 7 bases are a match to TRBD1. CDR3 amino acids: CASRRDSATAFF. The CDR3 DNA is TGTGCCAGCAGACGGGACAGCGCGACGGCTTTCTTT.